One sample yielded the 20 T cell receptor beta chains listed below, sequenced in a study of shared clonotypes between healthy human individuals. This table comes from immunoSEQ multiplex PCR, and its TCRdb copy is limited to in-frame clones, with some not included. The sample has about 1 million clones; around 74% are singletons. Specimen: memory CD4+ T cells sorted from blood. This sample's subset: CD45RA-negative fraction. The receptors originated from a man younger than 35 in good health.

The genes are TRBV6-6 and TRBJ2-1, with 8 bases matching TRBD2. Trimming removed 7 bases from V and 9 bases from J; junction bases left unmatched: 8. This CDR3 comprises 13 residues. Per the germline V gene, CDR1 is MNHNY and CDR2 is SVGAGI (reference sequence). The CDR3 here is CASIIRGGREQFF. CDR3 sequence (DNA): TGTGCCAGCATCATTCGCGGGGGGCGTGAGCAGTTCTTC.

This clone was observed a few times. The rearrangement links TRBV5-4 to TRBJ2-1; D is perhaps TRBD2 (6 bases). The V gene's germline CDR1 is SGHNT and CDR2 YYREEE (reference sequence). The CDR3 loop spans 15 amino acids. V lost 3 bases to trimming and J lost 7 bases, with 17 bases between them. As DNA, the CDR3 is TGTGCCAGCAGCTCGGTTGGGGGGTTTAAAAATGAGCAGTTCTTC. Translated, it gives CASSSVGGFKNEQFF.

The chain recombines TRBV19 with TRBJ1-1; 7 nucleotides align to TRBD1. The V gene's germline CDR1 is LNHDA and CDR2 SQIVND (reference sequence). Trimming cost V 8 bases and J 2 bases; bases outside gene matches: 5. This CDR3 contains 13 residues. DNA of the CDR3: TGTGCCAGTCGGGACAGAATAAACACTGAAGCTTTCTTT. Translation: CASRDRINTEAFF.

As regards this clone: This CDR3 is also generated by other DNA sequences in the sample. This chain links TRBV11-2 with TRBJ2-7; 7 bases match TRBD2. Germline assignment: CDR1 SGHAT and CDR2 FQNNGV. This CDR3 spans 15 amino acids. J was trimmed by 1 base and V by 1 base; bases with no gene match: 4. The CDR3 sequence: CASSLGGAGSYEQYF. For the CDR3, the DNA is TGTGCCAGCAGCTTAGGCGGAGCGGGGTCCTACGAGCAGTACTTC.

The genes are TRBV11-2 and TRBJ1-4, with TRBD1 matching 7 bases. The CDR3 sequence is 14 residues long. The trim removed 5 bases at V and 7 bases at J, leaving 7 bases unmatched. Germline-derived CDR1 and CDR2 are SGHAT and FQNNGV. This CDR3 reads CASSPQGVGEKLFF. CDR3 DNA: TGTGCCAGCAGCCCCCAGGGGGTGGGTGAAAAACTGTTTTTT.

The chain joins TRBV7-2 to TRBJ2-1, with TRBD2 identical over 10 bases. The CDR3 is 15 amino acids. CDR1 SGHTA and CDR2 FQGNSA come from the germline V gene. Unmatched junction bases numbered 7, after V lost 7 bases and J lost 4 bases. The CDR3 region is CASNRPTSGYNEQFF. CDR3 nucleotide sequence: TGTGCCAGCAATAGGCCGACTAGCGGGTACAATGAGCAGTTCTTC.

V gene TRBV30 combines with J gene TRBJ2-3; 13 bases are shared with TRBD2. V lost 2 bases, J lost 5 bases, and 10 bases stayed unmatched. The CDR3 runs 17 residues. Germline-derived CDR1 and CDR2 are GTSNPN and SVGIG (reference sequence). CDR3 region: CAWSLKLAGGPRDTQYF. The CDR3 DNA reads TGTGCCTGGAGTCTGAAACTAGCGGGGGGGCCAAGAGATACGCAGTATTTT.

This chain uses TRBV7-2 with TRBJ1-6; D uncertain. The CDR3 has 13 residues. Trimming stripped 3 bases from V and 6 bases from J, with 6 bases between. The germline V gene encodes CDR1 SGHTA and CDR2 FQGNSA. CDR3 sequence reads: CASSFYSNSPLHF. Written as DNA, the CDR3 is TGTGCCAGCAGCTTCTACAGTAATTCACCCCTCCACTTT.

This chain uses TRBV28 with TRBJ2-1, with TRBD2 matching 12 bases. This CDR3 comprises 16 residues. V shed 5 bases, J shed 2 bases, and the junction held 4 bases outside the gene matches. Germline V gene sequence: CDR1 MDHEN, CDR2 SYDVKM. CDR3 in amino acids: CASSPGTSGPYNEQFF. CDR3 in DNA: TGTGCCAGCAGTCCAGGGACTAGCGGGCCCTACAATGAGCAGTTCTTC.

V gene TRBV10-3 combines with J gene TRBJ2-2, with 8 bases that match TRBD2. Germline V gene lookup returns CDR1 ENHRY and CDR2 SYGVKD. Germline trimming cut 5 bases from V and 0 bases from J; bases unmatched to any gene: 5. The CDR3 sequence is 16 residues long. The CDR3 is CAISPRGGTNTGELFF. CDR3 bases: TGTGCCATCAGTCCTCGCGGGGGGACGAACACCGGGGAGCTGTTTTTT.

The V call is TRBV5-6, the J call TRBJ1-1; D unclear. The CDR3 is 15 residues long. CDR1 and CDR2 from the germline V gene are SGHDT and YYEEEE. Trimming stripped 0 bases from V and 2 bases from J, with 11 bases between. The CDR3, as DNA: TGTGCCAGCAGCTTGGGTCGTCAGAGAAACACTGAAGCTTTCTTT. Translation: CASSLGRQRNTEAFF.

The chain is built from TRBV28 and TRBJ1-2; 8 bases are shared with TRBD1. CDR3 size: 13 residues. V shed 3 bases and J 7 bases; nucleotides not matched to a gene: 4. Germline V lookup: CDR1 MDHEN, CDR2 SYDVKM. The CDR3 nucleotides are TGTGCCAGCAGTTTCCCCACAGGGGGTGGCTACACCTTC. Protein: CASSFPTGGGYTF.

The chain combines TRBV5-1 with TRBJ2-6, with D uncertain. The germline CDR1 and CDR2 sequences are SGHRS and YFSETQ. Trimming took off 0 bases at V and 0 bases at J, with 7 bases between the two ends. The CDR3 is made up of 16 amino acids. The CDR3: CASSLGLVSGANVLTF. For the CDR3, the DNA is TGCGCCAGCAGCTTGGGGCTGGTCTCTGGGGCCAACGTCCTGACTTTC.

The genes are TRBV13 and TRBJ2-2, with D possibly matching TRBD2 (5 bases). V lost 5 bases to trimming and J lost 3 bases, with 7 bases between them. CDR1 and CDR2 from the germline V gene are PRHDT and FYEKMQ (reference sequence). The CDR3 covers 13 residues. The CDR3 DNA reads TGTGCCAGCAGCCCGAGGGACACCGGGGAGCTGTTTTTT. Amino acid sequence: CASSPRDTGELFF.

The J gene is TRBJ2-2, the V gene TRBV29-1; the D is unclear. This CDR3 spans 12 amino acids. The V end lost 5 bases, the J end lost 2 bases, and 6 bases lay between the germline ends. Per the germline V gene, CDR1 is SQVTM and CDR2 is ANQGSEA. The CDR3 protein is CSVKINTGELFF. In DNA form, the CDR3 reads TGCAGCGTTAAAATCAACACCGGGGAGCTGTTTTTT.

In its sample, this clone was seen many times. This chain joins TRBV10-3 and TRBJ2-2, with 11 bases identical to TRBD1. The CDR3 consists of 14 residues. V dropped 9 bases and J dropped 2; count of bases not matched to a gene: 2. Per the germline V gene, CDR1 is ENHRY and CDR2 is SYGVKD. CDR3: CAIGTGGNTGELFF. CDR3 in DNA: TGTGCCATAGGGACAGGGGGAAACACCGGGGAGCTGTTTTTT.

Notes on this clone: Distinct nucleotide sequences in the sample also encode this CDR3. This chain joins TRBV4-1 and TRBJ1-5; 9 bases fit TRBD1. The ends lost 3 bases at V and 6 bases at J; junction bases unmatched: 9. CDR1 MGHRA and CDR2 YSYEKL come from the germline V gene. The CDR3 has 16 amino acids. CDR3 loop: CASSQSIQGAGQPQHF. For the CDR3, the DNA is TGCGCCAGCAGCCAGTCGATACAGGGGGCGGGTCAGCCCCAGCATTTT.

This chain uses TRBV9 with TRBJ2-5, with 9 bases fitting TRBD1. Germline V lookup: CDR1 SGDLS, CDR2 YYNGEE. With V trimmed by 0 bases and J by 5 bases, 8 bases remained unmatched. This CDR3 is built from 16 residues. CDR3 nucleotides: TGTGCCAGCAGCGTAGCCCGGGACAGGGCTTCGGAGACCCAGTACTTC. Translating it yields CASSVARDRASETQYF. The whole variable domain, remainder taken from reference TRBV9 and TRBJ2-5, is DSGVTQTPKHLITATGQRVTLRCSPRSGDLSVYWYQQSLDQGLQFLIQYYNGEERAKGNILERFSAQQFPDLHSELNLSSLELGDSALYFCASSVARDRASETQYFGPGTRLLVL.

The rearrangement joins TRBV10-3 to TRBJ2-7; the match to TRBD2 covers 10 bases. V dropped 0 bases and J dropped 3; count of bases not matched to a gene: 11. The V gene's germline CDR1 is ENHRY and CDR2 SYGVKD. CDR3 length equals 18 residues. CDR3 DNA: TGTGCCATCAGTGAGTCAGGGTCGCTAGCGGGAGCCCTCTACGAGCAGTACTTC. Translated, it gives CAISESGSLAGALYEQYF.

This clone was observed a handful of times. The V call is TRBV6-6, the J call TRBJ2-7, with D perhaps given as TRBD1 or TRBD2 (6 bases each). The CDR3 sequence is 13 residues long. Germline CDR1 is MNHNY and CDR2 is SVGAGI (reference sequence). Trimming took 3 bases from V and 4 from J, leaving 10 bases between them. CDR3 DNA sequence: TGTGCCAGCAGTTATCAGGGGACTTACGAGCAGTACTTC. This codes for CASSYQGTYEQYF.